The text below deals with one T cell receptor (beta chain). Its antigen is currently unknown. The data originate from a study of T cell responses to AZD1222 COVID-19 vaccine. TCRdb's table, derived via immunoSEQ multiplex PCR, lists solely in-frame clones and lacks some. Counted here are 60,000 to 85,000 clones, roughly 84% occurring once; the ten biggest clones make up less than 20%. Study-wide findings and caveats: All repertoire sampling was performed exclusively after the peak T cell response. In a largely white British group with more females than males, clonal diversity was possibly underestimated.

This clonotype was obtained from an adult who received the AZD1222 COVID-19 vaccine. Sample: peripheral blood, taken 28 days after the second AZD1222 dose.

In DNA, the CDR3 is TGTGCCAGCAGTGGGGGACAAAATAATTCACCCCTCCACTTT. Its translation is CASSGGQNNSPLHF. This sequence joins TRBV6-4 and TRBJ1-6, with D possibly being TRBD1 (6 bases). V was cut by 4 bases and J by 5 bases, with 9 bases left in between. This CDR3 has 14 amino acids. Germline assignment: CDR1 MRHNA and CDR2 SNTAGT.